The 7 T cell receptor beta chains presented below share a single source sample, sequenced in a study of T cell repertoires in cytomegalovirus infection. Their antigens remain unidentified. TCRdb reprocessed the reads with MiXCR, giving one entry per CDR3 protein. The table includes about 890,000 distinct CDR3 sequences, approximately 31% detected once. This specimen consisted of cultured CD8+ T cells from PBMCs, obtained from culture after CMV antigen stimulation. Receptor source: a human donor in good health (CMV status not recorded). Some clones in this sample may be carry-over from other donors' samples.

On this clonotype: A single base separates this from a much larger clone, so it may be a read error. CDR3 sequence (DNA): TGTGCCAGCAGCTTACGGTATCATGTAACAGATACGCAGTATTTT. Protein: CASSLRYHVTDTQYF. The V call is TRBV7-2, the J call TRBJ2-3; D gene unclear. CDR1 SGHTA and CDR2 FQGNSA come from the germline V gene. The CDR3 has 15 residues. The V gene lost 2 bases and the J gene lost 3 bases, with 12 bases spanning the gap.

The rearrangement uses TRBV7-6 and TRBJ1-1; TRBD1 might be the D (5 bases). Germline-derived CDR1 and CDR2 are SGHVS and FNYEAQ. V was clipped by 1 base and J by 2 bases, with 17 bases between them. The CDR3 length is 17 residues. CDR3 DNA sequence: TGTGCCAGCAGCTTAGTCGCAGGGTGGATGGAAAACACTGAAGCTTTCTTT. This gives the protein CASSLVAGWMENTEAFF.

This chain uses TRBV29-1 with TRBJ1-2; TRBD1 might be the D (5 bases). Germline V gene sequence: CDR1 SQVTM, CDR2 ANQGSEA. With 6 bases removed from V and 4 bases from J, the gap between germline ends came to 18 bases. CDR3 length: 14 amino acids. Written as DNA, the CDR3 is TGCAGCGTCCTGACTACGATGGGGCTCTATGGCTACACCTTC. Residues: CSVLTTMGLYGYTF.

This sequence joins TRBV7-8 and TRBJ2-1; D unresolved. The V gene lost 5 bases and the J gene lost 0 bases, with 5 bases spanning the gap. CDR3 length: 13 residues. Germline values: CDR1 SGHVS, CDR2 FQNEAQ. As DNA, the CDR3 is TGTGCCAGCAGCCAGGTCTCCTACAATGAGCAGTTCTTC. The encoded protein is CASSQVSYNEQFF.

This clonotype was counted only a few times. The J gene is TRBJ2-5, the V gene TRBV5-4; possibly TRBD1 or TRBD2 for D (5 bases each). The V end was cut by 4 bases, the J end by 9 bases, with 16 bases between. This CDR3 region has 13 residues. Per germline, CDR1 SGHNT and CDR2 YYREEE (reference sequence). CDR3 protein: CASSPGTPEAQYF. The DNA of the CDR3 is TGTGCCAGCAGCCCCGGGACCCCTGAGGCCCAGTACTTC.

The chain recombines TRBV29-1 with TRBJ1-3, with TRBD1 as a possible D gene (5 bases). V lost 4 bases and J 0 bases, leaving 10 bases between the germline ends. The CDR3 extends over 14 amino acids. CDR1 and CDR2 (germline): SQVTM, ANQGSEA. DNA of the CDR3: TGCAGCGTTGTTGAGGGGCTCTCTGGAAACACCATATATTTT. Protein sequence: CSVVEGLSGNTIYF.

This clonotype occurred a few times. The V call is TRBV6-1, the J call TRBJ2-1, with TRBD1 identical over 10 bases. The V gene end was trimmed by 6 bases and the J gene end by 8 bases; junction bases not matched to a gene: 10. The CDR3 runs to 15 residues. Germline values: CDR1 MNHNS, CDR2 SASEGT. The CDR3 is CASSDPGQGFYEQFF. The CDR3 DNA is TGTGCCAGCAGCGACCCGGGACAGGGGTTTTATGAGCAGTTCTTC.